This T cell receptor beta chain was retrieved from a study of PD-1 blockade in classical Hodgkin lymphoma. This clone showed up just once. Clones were sequenced by immunoSEQ multiplex PCR, and TCRdb holds only the in-frame ones, with some missing. The data show 25,000 to 35,000 clones, with around 71% seen just once and roughly 4% held by the top ten. Relapses following autologous stem cell transplantation were seen in all patients, with brentuximab vedotin exposure varying. The germline V gene encodes CDR1 SGHTA and CDR2 FQGNSA. The CDR3 covers 17 residues. The trim removed 5 bases at V and 6 bases at J, leaving 15 bases unmatched.

The receptor's source is a human donor with classical Hodgkin lymphoma. The gene calls are TRBV7-2 and TRBJ2-3, with 9 positions matching TRBD2. The sequences come from peripheral blood mononuclear cells (PBMCs), collected before the second cycle of nivolumab. The CDR3 region is CASSLPLGGGDVDTQYF. The CDR3 DNA sequence: TGTGCCAGCAGCCTCCCCCTCGGCGGGGGGGACGTGGATACGCAGTATTTT.